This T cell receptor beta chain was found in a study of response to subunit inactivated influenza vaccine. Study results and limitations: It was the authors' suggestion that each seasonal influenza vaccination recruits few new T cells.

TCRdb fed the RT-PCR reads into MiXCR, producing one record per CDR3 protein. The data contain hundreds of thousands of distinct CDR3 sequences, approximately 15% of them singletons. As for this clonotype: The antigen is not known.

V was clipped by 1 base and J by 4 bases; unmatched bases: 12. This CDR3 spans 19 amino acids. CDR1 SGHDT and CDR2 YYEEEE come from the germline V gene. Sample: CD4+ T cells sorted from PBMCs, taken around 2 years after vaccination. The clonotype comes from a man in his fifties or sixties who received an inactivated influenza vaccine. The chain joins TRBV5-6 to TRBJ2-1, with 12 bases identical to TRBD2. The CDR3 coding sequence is TGTGCCAGCAGCTTGTCGACTAGCGGGAGTGGGGGCCGTTACAATGAGCAGTTCTTC. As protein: CASSLSTSGSGGRYNEQFF.